One TCR beta chain is described in this entry. Its matching antigen is unknown. The source of the sample is a study of OX40 agonist ivuxolimab in advanced cancers. On the study more broadly: The eligibility criteria allowed prior anti-PD-1, anti-PD-L1 or anti-CTLA-4 therapy, and about 40% had some. Study-level results: At doses 0.1 to 3.0 mg/kg, CD4+ and CD8+ clones expanded. It was also the case that some nonresponders had low normalized T-cell clonal expansion.

The repertoire was sequenced with immunoSEQ multiplex PCR; TCRdb's copy has only in-frame clones and lacks some. The data show under 100,000 clones, about 91% seen once. Germline V gene lookup returns CDR1 LGHNA and CDR2 YNFKEQ. Between the trimmed V and J ends, which lost 2 bases and 3 bases, there was a span of 17 bases. CDR3 length: 17 amino acids. This sample comprised CD4+ or CD8+ T cells sorted from blood, obtained in a trial of the OX40 agonist ivuxolimab. This receptor was taken from an adult with an advanced solid tumor such as melanoma, head and neck, liver or kidney cancer. The chain employs TRBV4-2 and TRBJ2-1, with D possibly called TRBD1 or TRBD2 (5 bases each). CDR3 sequence: CASSQPIGTPDYNEQFF. As DNA, the CDR3 is TGTGCCAGCAGCCAACCAATAGGGACGCCAGACTACAATGAGCAGTTCTTC.